The T cell receptor beta chain described here comes from a study of blood T cell repertoires in COVID-19. For the study at large: T cells, B-cell-depleted T cells, or PBMCs supplied cDNA or gDNA.

Here immunoSEQ multiplex PCR was the method, and the copy in TCRdb shows in-frame clones only, minus some. The sample shows about 100,000 clones, approximately 85% of them seen only once. The receptor was isolated from a human donor in a cohort sampled during active COVID-19. What was sequenced was peripheral blood.

The CDR3 sequence: CASNSLSRNNSPLHF. The CDR3 region has the DNA TGTGCCAGCAATAGTCTTTCCAGGAATAATTCACCCCTCCACTTT. V and J are TRBV27 and TRBJ1-6, with D unresolved. The CDR3 extends over 15 amino acids. Germline V gene data show CDR1 as MNHEY and CDR2 as SMNVEV (reference sequence). V was cut by 7 bases and J by 5 bases, with 15 bases left in between.